The clone carrying this TCR beta chain was detected ten times or more. Its specificity is unknown. The J segment lost 0 bases and the V segment lost 5 bases, leaving 7 bases of the junction unmatched. CDR1 and CDR2 from the germline V gene are KGHSH and LQKENI. The CDR3 is made up of 16 amino acids. The data were taken from a study of CD8 T cells in ankylosing spondylitis. Whole-study findings and limits: Earlier reports found some motif variants in synovial fluid and blood in reactive arthritis. Researchers reportedly found disease-linked clones significantly enriched in matched ankylosing spondylitis synovial fluid. In ankylosing spondylitis blood, a motif of seven to nine highly homologous TCR beta variants appeared characteristic.

In making TCR beta libraries, quantitative 5'-RACE with molecular barcodes was used. MiXCR was run by TCRdb on the 5' RACE reads, yielding one entry per CDR3 protein. The data contain roughly 180,000 distinct CDR3 sequences, 13% of them singletons. The V and J genes are TRBV18 and TRBJ2-1; 7 bases fit TRBD1. Sequencing was carried out using blood, either unsorted or a sorted T cell fraction (not recorded which). This TCR was recovered from a female donor with ankylosing spondylitis or in good health (not recorded which). CDR3 sequence reads: CASSTKDRSSYNEQFF. The CDR3 DNA is TGTGCCAGCTCAACTAAGGACAGGAGCTCCTACAATGAGCAGTTCTTC.